A single T cell receptor beta chain is shown here with its context. It was with a sample-barcoded 5' primer and a J-beta primer mix that a second PCR of roughly 7 to 12 cycles was run. One entry per CDR3 protein, called by TCRdb with MiXCR from the 5' RACE reads. The sample carries 1.5 million to 2 million distinct CDR3 sequences, 35% to 50% recorded once. This specimen belongs to a study of blood T cells in healthy people across ages. Losses at the gene ends were 1 base for V and 5 bases for J; bases not matched to a gene: 5. The germline V gene encodes CDR1 DFQATT and CDR2 SNEGSKA (reference sequence). CDR3 length equals 14 residues.

The sample comprised blood. The clonotype was recovered from a human donor in good health. The chain has TRBV20-1 and TRBJ2-5, with TRBD1 matching over 9 bases. Here the CDR3 DNA reads TGCAGTGCTAGAGCCGGACAGGGGAGGGAGACCCAGTACTTC. It yields the protein CSARAGQGRETQYF.